This record looks at one TCR beta chain sequence and its context. This entry belongs to a study of technical replicates of blood from four donors. Germline values: CDR1 SQVTM, CDR2 ANQGSEA. Trimming shortened V by 7 bases and J by 0 bases, and 10 bases separated the two germline ends. The CDR3 extends over 13 amino acids. Sequencing used immunoSEQ multiplex PCR; TCRdb keeps in-frame clones, though not all of them. The data show tens of thousands of clones, 95% seen once. The specimen was T cells isolated from PBMCs. The TCR comes from a human donor in good health. The chain is built from TRBV29-1 and TRBJ2-1, with D perhaps TRBD2 (6 bases). CDR3: CSGAGSSYNEQFF. The CDR3, as DNA: TGCAGCGGGGCGGGGAGCTCCTACAATGAGCAGTTCTTC.